The present T cell receptor beta chain was sequenced within a study of T-cell reconstitution after alpha-beta-depleted transplantation in children (dated by TCRdb to between 2015 and 2016). Background for the entire study: Using TCR repertoire profiling, the study quantitatively followed how T-cell immune reconstitution unfolded in children after TCRalphabeta/CD19-depleted allogeneic hematopoietic cell transplantation.

Libraries were made using PCR. Sequencing was performed on an Illumina HiSeq 2500. To normalize quantification of the TCRbeta repertoire, the TCR libraries were built with molecular barcoding that relied on unique molecular identifiers. TCRdb applied fastp at Q25 and MiXCR to the public reads, then kept only in-frame beta chains. Rows matching on CDR3 protein sequence are summarized as one entry with the most common DNA and genes. This sample gives 140,000 to 150,000 distinct CDR3 sequences in total; 8.8% of them show up just once. The ten largest clones capture around a sixth of the sample. This clonotype was counted at least ten times. No cognate antigen has been identified for it. No much larger clone exists at a distance of one base, and base qualities are not known. Explained via the paper, the treatment or condition label denotes: allogeneic hematopoietic cell transplantation with graft depleted of TCRalphabeta T cells and CD19 B cells. The children who served as transplant recipients had been given grafts of TCRalphabeta/CD19-depleted allogeneic hematopoietic cells.

Results the study describes overall, beyond this receptor: Apparently early alphabetaT-cell count recovery about two months after transplant reportedly relied on only several hundred rapidly expanded clones derived from non-depleted graft cells. In some patients, the high TCRbeta diversity seen at day 60 was put down to recipient T cells and intrathymic progenitors that had survived conditioning. Hyperexpanded clone frequencies declined over subsequent months; after one year, T-cell counts and TCRbeta diversity were mostly attributed to newly produced T cells.

The CDR3 runs 14 amino acids, cysteine and phenylalanine included. The retained sequence is limited to the CDR3, 42 bases, with the frame set at the first base. CDR1 DFQATT and CDR2 SNEGSKA were looked up in the germline V gene (reference sequence). Cut back by 2 bases and 0 bases, the V and J ends lie 11 bases apart. The sequence came from a female patient between 2 and 10 years old who had a stem cell transplant for congenital amegakaryocytic thrombocytopenia, so the T cells may come from the graft donor. The chain links TRBV20-1 with TRBJ2-7; the D gene is perhaps TRBD2, on 5 matching bases. Sequences were derived from PBMCs, mostly from graft donor cells, sampled 180 days after TCRalphabeta/CD19-depleted stem cell transplant. The nucleotide sequence is given as TGCAGTGCTAGACCACTAGGAGTCTCCTACGAGCAGTACTTC. It encodes CSARPLGVSYEQYF.